These T cell receptor beta chains were read from a single sample in a study of early T cells in non-severe SARS-CoV-2 infection. One entry per CDR3 protein results from TCRdb running MiXCR on the 5' RACE reads. This sample yields 40,000 to 55,000 distinct CDR3 sequences, of which less than 15% are seen a single time; roughly 10% belongs to the top ten. The sample comprised whole blood. These receptors all stem from an adult who was a healthcare worker with PCR-confirmed SARS-CoV-2 infection or an uninfected control (not recorded which). Each CDR3 is given without its conserved first and last residue. The size field is filled for only some rows; it gives once, few, many or a size class.

>TRBJ2-2|many|TRBV19
ASSRAPGAGELF
>TRBJ2-6|.|TRBV2
ASGGSGANVLT
>TRBJ2-3|once|TRBV7-2
ASSPLGRRTDTQY
>TRBJ2-7|few|TRBV28
ASSFRAGPTYEQY
>TRBJ2-5|many|TRBV18
ASSKGWDQETQY
>TRBJ2-2|many|TRBV7-7
ASSYYRDTELF
>TRBJ1-2|few|TRBV3-1
ASSQDNRPHYGYT
>TRBJ1-1|.|TRBV28
ASSLVWGDTEAF
>TRBJ1-6|few|TRBV12-3/TRBV12-4
ASSLQAGTNNSPLH
>TRBJ2-7|many|TRBV12-3/TRBV12-4
ASSLEGGAHDEQY
>TRBJ2-3|.|TRBV7-3
ASSLTGGRGSDTQY
>TRBJ1-1|many|TRBV29-1
SVDPPTGLGTEAF
>TRBJ1-3|.|TRBV9
ASSVAGGVLSGNTIY
>TRBJ1-1|.|TRBV29-1
SVTTGTNTEAF
>TRBJ1-5|many|TRBV29-1
SVAGGVDQPQH
>TRBJ2-7|.|TRBV5-1
ASSSRTGGSYEQY
>TRBJ2-1|.|TRBV24-1
ATSDRMERDAGNEQF